The rows below give T cell receptor beta chains drawn from one sample of a study of OX40 agonist ivuxolimab in advanced cancers. Here immunoSEQ multiplex PCR was the method, and the copy in TCRdb shows in-frame clones only, minus some. The sample has about 60,000 clones, approximately 90% seen once. The input for sequencing was CD4+ or CD8+ T cells sorted from blood, taken in a trial of the OX40 agonist ivuxolimab. These receptor sequences come from an adult with an advanced solid tumor such as melanoma, head and neck, liver or kidney cancer. Both conserved end residues are part of each CDR3. Fields, in order: D gene, clone size, J gene, V gene, CDR3 protein, CDR3 DNA. D genes are given only for firm matches. Expanded clones get a size class; other rows say once, few or many, or leave the size out.

D: TRBD1; size: few; J: TRBJ1-1; V: TRBV7-9; CDR3: CASSLETGDTEAFF; DNA: TGTGCCAGCAGCTTGGAGACAGGGGACACTGAAGCTTTCTTT
D: NA; size: NA; J: TRBJ2-1; V: TRBV6-1; CDR3: CASSEVRNYYNEQFF; DNA: TGTGCCAGCAGTGAGGTTCGAAACTACTACAATGAGCAGTTCTTC
D: NA; size: NA; J: TRBJ2-1; V: TRBV10-3; CDR3: CAISKGQILTDEQFF; DNA: TGTGCCATCAGTAAAGGACAGATCCTTACGGATGAGCAGTTCTTC
D: NA; size: NA; J: TRBJ1-2; V: TRBV9; CDR3: CAPRKQGGYRYYGYTF; DNA: TGTGCTCCTAGAAAGCAGGGCGGGTATAGGTACTATGGCTACACCTTC
D: NA; size: NA; J: TRBJ1-4; V: TRBV6-5; CDR3: CASSYLGYDEKLFF; DNA: TGTGCCAGCAGTTACTTAGGGTATGATGAAAAACTGTTTTTT
D: NA; size: NA; J: TRBJ2-1; V: TRBV7-2; CDR3: CASSLTSLNEQFF; DNA: TGTGCCAGCAGCTTGACTAGTCTCAATGAGCAGTTCTTC
D: NA; size: NA; J: TRBJ2-7; V: TRBV4-1; CDR3: CASSQDAQGREYF; DNA: TGCGCCAGCAGCCAAGATGCCCAGGGGAGGGAGTACTTC
D: NA; size: NA; J: TRBJ2-7; V: TRBV2; CDR3: CARTDSFSYEQYF; DNA: TGTGCCAGGACGGACAGTTTCTCCTACGAGCAGTACTTC
D: NA; size: NA; J: TRBJ1-3; V: TRBV5-6; CDR3: CASSLPVNSGNTIYF; DNA: TGTGCCAGCAGCTTGCCCGTCAACTCTGGAAACACCATATATTTT
D: NA; size: NA; J: TRBJ2-3; V: TRBV28; CDR3: CASRGRGANTDTQYF; DNA: TGTGCCAGCAGGGGACGGGGGGCGAACACAGATACGCAGTATTTT
D: NA; size: NA; J: TRBJ2-1; V: TRBV7-8; CDR3: CASSLSHPKGRPYNEQFF; DNA: TGTGCCAGCAGCTTAAGCCATCCAAAGGGTAGGCCCTACAATGAGCAGTTCTTC
D: TRBD1; size: NA; J: TRBJ2-7; V: TRBV4-2; CDR3: CASSQEQGAREQYF; DNA: TGTGCCAGCAGCCAAGAGCAGGGGGCGCGCGAGCAGTACTTC
D: TRBD2; size: NA; J: TRBJ2-1; V: TRBV7-2; CDR3: CASSLAMREKGFF; DNA: TGTGCCAGCAGCTTAGCTATGCGGGAGAAAGGGTTCTTC
D: NA; size: few; J: TRBJ1-4; V: TRBV7-2; CDR3: CASSPRARNEKLFF; DNA: TGTGCCAGCAGCCCGAGGGCGAGGAATGAAAAACTGTTTTTT
D: TRBD2; size: NA; J: TRBJ2-4; V: TRBV30; CDR3: CAWSVGRSGGNIQYF; DNA: TGTGCCTGGAGTGTTGGGCGGTCGGGGGGGAACATTCAGTACTTC
D: NA; size: once; J: TRBJ2-3; V: TRBV6-5; CDR3: CASSYFGESTDTQYF; DNA: TGTGCCAGCAGTTACTTTGGGGAAAGCACAGATACGCAGTATTTT
D: NA; size: NA; J: TRBJ2-3; V: TRBV11-2; CDR3: CASSSRLESTDTQYF; DNA: TGTGCCAGCAGCTCACGACTAGAGAGCACAGATACGCAGTATTTT
D: TRBD1; size: NA; J: TRBJ1-5; V: TRBV7-8; CDR3: CASSLDRGQGWQPQHF; DNA: TGTGCCAGCAGCTTAGATCGGGGACAGGGCTGGCAGCCCCAGCATTTT
D: NA; size: NA; J: TRBJ1-1; V: TRBV7-3; CDR3: CASSLGGASNTEAFF; DNA: TGTGCCAGCAGCTTAGGGGGGGCATCGAACACTGAAGCTTTCTTT